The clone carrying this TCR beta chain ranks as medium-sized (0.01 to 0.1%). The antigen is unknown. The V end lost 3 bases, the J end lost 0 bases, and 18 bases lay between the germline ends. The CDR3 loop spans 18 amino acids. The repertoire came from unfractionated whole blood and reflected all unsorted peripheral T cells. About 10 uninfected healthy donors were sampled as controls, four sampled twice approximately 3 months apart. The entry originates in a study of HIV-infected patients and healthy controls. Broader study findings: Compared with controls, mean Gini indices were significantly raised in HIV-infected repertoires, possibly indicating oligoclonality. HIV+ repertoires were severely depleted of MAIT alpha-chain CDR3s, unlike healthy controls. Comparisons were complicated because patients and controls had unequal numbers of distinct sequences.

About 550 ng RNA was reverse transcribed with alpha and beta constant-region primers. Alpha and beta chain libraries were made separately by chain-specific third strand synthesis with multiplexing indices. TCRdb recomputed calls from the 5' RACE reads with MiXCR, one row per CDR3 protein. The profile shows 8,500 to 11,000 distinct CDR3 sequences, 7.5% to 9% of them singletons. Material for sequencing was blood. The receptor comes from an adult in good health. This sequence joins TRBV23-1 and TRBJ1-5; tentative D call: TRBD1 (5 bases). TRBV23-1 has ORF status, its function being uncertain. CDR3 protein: CASSHGDRRFYSNQPQHF. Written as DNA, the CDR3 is TGCGCCAGCAGTCACGGGGACCGTCGATTCTATAGCAATCAGCCCCAGCATTTT.